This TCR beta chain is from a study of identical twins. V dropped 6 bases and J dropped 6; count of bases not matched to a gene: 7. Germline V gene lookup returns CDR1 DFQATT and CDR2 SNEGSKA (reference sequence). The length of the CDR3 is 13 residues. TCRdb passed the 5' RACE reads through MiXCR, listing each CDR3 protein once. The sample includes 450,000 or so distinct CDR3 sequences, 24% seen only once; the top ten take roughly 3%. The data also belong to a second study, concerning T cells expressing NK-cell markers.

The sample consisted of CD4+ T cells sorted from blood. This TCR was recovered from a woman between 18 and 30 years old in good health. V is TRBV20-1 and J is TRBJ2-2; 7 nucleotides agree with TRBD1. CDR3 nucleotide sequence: TGCAGTGCGCCAGCGACAGGGTCCGGGGAGCTGTTTTTT. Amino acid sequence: CSAPATGSGELFF.